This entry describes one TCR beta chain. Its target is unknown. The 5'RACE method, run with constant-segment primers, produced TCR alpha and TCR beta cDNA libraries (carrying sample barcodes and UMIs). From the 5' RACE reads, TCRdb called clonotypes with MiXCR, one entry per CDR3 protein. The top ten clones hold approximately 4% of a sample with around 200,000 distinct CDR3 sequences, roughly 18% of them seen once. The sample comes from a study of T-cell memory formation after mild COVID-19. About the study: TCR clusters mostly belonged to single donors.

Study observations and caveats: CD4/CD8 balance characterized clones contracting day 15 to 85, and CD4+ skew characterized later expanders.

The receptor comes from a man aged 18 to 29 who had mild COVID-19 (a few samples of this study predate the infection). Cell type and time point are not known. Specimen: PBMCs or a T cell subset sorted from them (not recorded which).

CDR3 sequence: CASSWTDDLNYGYTF. DNA for the CDR3: TGTGCCAGCAGCTGGACCGACGACCTTAACTATGGCTACACCTTC. The rearrangement uses TRBV11-1 and TRBJ1-2; D gene uncertain. Germline assignment: CDR1 SGHAT and CDR2 FQDESV (reference sequence). CDR3 size: 15 residues. Trimming shortened V by 4 bases and J by 1 base, and 13 bases separated the two germline ends.